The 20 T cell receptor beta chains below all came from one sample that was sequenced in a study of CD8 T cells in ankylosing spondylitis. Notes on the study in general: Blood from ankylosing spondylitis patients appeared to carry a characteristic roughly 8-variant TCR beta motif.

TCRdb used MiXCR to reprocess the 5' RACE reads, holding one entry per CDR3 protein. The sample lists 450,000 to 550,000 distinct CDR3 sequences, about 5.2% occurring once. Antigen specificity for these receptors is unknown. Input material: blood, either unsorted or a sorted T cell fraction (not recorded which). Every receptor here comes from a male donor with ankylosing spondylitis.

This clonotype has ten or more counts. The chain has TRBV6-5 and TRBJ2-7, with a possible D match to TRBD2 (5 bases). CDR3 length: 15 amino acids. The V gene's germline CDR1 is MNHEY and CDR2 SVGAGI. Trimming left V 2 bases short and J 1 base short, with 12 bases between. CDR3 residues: CASSYRRRGSYEQYF. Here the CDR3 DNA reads TGTGCCAGCAGTTACCGGCGTCGAGGGTCCTACGAGCAGTACTTC.

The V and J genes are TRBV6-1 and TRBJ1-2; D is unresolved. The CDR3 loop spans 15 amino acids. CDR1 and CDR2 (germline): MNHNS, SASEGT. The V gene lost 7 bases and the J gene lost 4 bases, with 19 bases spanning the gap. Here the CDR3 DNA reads TGTGCCAGCACCACAAGTCCGGCTGTACCCTATGGCTACACCTTC. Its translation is CASTTSPAVPYGYTF.

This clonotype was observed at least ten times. The CDR3 region has the DNA TGTGCCAGCACCCCAGGTGTACCCCTCCACTTT. Protein sequence: CASTPGVPLHF. The gene calls are TRBV7-9 and TRBJ1-6; D call uncertain. Trimming removed 7 bases from V and 12 bases from J, with 10 bases in between. Germline CDR1 SEHNR, CDR2 FQNEAQ (reference sequence). This CDR3 comprises 11 residues.

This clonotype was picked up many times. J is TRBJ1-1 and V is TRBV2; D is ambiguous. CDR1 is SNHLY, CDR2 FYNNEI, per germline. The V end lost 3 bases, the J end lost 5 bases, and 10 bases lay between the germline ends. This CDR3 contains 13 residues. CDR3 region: CASSEGSRTEAFF. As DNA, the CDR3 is TGTGCCAGCAGTGAGGGGTCTCGGACTGAAGCTTTCTTT.

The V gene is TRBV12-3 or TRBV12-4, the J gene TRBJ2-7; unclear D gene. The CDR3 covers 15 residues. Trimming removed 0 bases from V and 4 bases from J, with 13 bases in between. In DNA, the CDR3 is TGTGCCAGCAGTTTAGCCCGGTCCGACTTGTACGAGCAGTACTTC. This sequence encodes CASSLARSDLYEQYF.

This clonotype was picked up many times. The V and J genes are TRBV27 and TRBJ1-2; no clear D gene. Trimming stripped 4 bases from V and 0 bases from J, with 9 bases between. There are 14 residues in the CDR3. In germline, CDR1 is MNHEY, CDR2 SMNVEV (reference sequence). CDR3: CASSSSSANYGYTF. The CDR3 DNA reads TGTGCCAGCAGTTCCTCCAGCGCTAACTATGGCTACACCTTC.

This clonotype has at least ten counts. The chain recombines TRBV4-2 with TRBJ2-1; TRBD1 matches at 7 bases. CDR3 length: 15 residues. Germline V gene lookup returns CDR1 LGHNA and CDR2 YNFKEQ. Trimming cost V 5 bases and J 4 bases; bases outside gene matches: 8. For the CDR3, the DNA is TGTGCCAGCAGCGCTCGAAGGGGGCGGTACAATGAGCAGTTCTTC. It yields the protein CASSARRGRYNEQFF.

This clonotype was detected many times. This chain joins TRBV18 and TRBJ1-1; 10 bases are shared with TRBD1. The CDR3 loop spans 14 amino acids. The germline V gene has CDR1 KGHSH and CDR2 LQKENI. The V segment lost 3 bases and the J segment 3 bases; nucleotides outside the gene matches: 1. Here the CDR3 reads CASSPDRGDTEAFF. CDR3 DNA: TGTGCCAGCTCACCGGACAGGGGGGACACTGAAGCTTTCTTT.

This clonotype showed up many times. CDR3 sequence reads: CASSWDSRQPQHF. In nucleotides, the CDR3 is TGTGCCAGCAGCTGGGACAGTCGGCAGCCCCAGCATTTT. The chain links TRBV6-1 to TRBJ1-5; TRBD1 matches 7 bases. The germline CDR1 and CDR2 sequences are MNHNS and SASEGT. CDR3 length: 13 amino acids. V lost 6 bases, J lost 7 bases, and 6 bases stayed unmatched.

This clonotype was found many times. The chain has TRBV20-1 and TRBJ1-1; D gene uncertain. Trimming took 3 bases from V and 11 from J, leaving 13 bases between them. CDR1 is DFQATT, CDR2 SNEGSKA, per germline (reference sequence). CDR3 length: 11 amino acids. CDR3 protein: CSASTESRAFF. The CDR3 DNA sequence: TGCAGTGCTAGTACCGAGAGTAGGGCTTTCTTT.

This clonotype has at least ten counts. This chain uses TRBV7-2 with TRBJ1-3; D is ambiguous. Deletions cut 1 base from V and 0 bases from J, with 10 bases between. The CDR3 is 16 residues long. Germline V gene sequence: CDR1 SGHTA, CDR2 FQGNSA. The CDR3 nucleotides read TGTGCCAGCAGCTTAGAAAGGATGTACTCTGGAAACACCATATATTTT. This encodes CASSLERMYSGNTIYF.

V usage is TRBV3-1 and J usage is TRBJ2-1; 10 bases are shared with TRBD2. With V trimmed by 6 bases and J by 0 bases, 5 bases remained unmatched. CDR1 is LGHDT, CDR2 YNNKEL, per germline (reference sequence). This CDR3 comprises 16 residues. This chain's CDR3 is CASSLTSGASYNEQFF. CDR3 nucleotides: TGTGCCAGCAGTCTAACTAGCGGGGCCTCCTACAATGAGCAGTTCTTC.

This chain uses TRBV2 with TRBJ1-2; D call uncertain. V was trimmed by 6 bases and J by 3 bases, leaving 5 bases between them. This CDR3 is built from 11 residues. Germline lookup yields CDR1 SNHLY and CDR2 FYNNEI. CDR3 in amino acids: CASRPDYGYTF. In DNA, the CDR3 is TGTGCCAGCAGGCCGGACTATGGCTACACCTTC.

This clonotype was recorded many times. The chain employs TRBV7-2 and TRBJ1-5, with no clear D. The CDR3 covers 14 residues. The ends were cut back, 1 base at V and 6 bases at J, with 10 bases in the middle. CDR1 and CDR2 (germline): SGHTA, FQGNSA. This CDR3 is CASSLEVFGQPQHF. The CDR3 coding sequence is TGTGCCAGCAGCTTAGAGGTGTTCGGTCAGCCCCAGCATTTT.

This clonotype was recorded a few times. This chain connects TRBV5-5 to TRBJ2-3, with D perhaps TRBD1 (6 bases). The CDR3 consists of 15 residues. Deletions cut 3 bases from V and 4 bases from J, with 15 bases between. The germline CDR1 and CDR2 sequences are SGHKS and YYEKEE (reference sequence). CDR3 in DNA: TGTGCCAGCAGCTACGCCCCAGGGGTTTCAGATACGCAGTATTTT. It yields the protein CASSYAPGVSDTQYF.

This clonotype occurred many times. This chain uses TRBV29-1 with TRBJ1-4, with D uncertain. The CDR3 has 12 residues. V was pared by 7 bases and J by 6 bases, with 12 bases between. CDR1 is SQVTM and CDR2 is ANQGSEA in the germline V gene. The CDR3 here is CSADDGYEKLFF. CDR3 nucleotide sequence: TGCAGCGCTGATGATGGGTATGAAAAACTGTTTTTT.

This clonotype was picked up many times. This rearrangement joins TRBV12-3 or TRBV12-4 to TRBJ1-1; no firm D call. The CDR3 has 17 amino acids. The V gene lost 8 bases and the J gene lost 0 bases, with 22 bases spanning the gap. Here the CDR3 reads CASLREGTGLMNTEAFF. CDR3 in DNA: TGTGCCAGCCTAAGAGAGGGAACGGGTTTAATGAACACTGAAGCTTTCTTT.

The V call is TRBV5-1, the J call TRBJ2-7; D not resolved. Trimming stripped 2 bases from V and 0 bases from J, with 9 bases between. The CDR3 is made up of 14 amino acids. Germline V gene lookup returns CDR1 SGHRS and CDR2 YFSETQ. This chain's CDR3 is CASSLEQFSYEQYF. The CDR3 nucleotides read TGCGCCAGCAGCTTAGAACAGTTCTCCTACGAGCAGTACTTC.

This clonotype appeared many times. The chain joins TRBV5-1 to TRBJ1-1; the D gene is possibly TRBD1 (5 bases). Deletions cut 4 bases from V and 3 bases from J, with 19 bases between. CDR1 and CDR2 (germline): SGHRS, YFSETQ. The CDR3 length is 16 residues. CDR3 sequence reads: CASSPRGGNRDTEAFF. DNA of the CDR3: TGCGCCAGCAGCCCGAGGGGAGGGAATAGGGACACTGAAGCTTTCTTT.

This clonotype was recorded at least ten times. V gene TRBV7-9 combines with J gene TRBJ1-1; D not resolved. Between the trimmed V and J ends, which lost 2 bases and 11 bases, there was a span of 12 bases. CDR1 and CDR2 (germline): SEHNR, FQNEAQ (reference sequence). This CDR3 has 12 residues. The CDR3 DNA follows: TGTGCCAGCAGCTTAAAGGAGGCCAGGGCTTTCTTT. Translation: CASSLKEARAFF.